One sample yielded the 27 T cell receptor beta chains listed below, sequenced in a study of blood T cell repertoires in COVID-19. TCRdb's table, derived via immunoSEQ multiplex PCR, lists solely in-frame clones and lacks some. Of about 200,000 clones listed, 90% are singletons. Sequenced sample: PBMCs or T cells enriched from blood (not recorded which). The source of these receptors is a man younger than 40 who had recovered from COVID-19.

The chain uses TRBV27 and TRBJ2-2, with D possibly TRBD2 on 5 matching bases. The CDR3 has 13 residues. CDR1 is MNHEY, CDR2 SMNVEV, per germline (reference sequence). V lost 7 bases and J lost 0, with 6 bases in between. CDR3 in DNA: TGTGCCAGCATCGGGACGAACACCGGGGAGCTGTTTTTT. Encoded protein: CASIGTNTGELFF.

CDR3 region: CASSQEPPTGRTTNEKLFF. In DNA, the CDR3 is TGCGCCAGCAGCCAAGAACCACCAACAGGGCGTACGACTAATGAAAAACTGTTTTTT. This chain links TRBV4-1 with TRBJ1-4, with a tentative D call TRBD1 (6 bases). Trimming took off 0 bases at V and 2 bases at J, with 19 bases between the two ends. The CDR3 totals 19 residues. Germline CDR1 is MGHRA and CDR2 is YSYEKL.

The V call is TRBV28, the J call TRBJ1-1, with TRBD1 as a possible D gene (6 bases). Germline values: CDR1 MDHEN, CDR2 SYDVKM. The CDR3 runs to 13 residues. V was pared by 8 bases and J by 1 base, with 11 bases between. Written as DNA, the CDR3 is TGTGCCAGCCATCAACAGGGGAACACTGAAGCTTTCTTT. This codes for CASHQQGNTEAFF.

Points on this clone: The junction shows a germline mismatch at one end, possibly a read error. The V call is TRBV15, the J call TRBJ2-7; 7 bases match TRBD1. Germline V gene data show CDR1 as LNHNV and CDR2 as YYDKDF (reference sequence). This CDR3 has 14 amino acids. DNA for the CDR3: TGTGCCACCAGCCGAGACAGGGCTCGGGTCGAGCAGTACTTC. Residues: CATSRDRARVEQYF.

The rearrangement joins TRBV6-5 to TRBJ2-3; 8 nucleotides agree with TRBD1. CDR1 is MNHEY and CDR2 is SVGAGI in the germline V gene. After removal of 2 bases from V and 3 bases from J, the junction contained 7 bases not matched to a gene. CDR3 length: 16 residues. This CDR3 reads CASSYTSWTGTDTQYF. The CDR3, as DNA: TGTGCCAGCAGTTACACATCTTGGACAGGGACAGATACGCAGTATTTT.

The chain couples TRBV7-2 to TRBJ1-3; 7 bases match TRBD1. Germline V lookup: CDR1 SGHTA, CDR2 FQGNSA. The J segment lost 1 base and the V segment lost 5 bases, leaving 8 bases of the junction unmatched. CDR3 size: 16 residues. CDR3 protein: CASSIPRGLSGNTIYF. DNA for the CDR3: TGTGCCAGCAGCATACCCAGGGGGTTGTCTGGAAACACCATATATTTT.

The CDR3 sequence is CASSPSSGSTGELFF. The CDR3 nucleotides are TGTGCCAGCAGCCCATCGAGTGGGAGCACCGGGGAGCTGTTTTTT. V and J are TRBV7-9 and TRBJ2-2, with D possibly being TRBD2 (5 bases). Per germline, CDR1 SEHNR and CDR2 FQNEAQ (reference sequence). CDR3 length: 15 amino acids. V lost 5 bases, J lost 4 bases, and 14 bases lay in between.

The gene calls are TRBV7-6 and TRBJ2-7, with 10 positions matching TRBD1. V was pared by 4 bases and J by 6 bases, with 12 bases of the junction left unmatched. Germline CDR1 and CDR2: SGHVS and FNYEAQ. The CDR3 runs 16 residues. CDR3 sequence: CASSSESGTGVFEQYF. CDR3 DNA: TGTGCCAGCAGCTCCGAATCGGGGACAGGGGTGTTCGAGCAGTACTTC. Using reference TRBV7-6 and TRBJ2-7 for the parts outside the CDR3, the full variable domain is GAGVSQSPRYKVTKRGQDVALRCDPISGHVSLYWYRQALGQGPEFLTYFNYEAQQDKSGLPNDRFSAERPEGSISTLTIQRTEQRDSAMYRCASSSESGTGVFEQYFGPGTRLTVT.

This chain links TRBV7-9 with TRBJ2-2; maybe TRBD1 (7 bases). Looked up from germline, CDR1 is SEHNR and CDR2 is FQNEAQ (reference sequence). Trimming removed 6 bases from V and 4 bases from J, with 12 bases in between. There are 14 residues in the CDR3. This CDR3 reads CASRRDSLTGELFF. DNA for the CDR3: TGTGCCAGCAGGCGGGACAGTCTCACCGGGGAGCTGTTTTTT.

V and J are TRBV5-1 and TRBJ1-1, with D perhaps matching TRBD1 (5 bases). V was trimmed by 0 bases and J by 1 base, leaving 10 bases between them. The germline gives CDR1 SGHRS, CDR2 YFSETQ. The CDR3 covers 15 residues. The CDR3 coding sequence is TGCGCCAGCAGCTTGGGCCCCGGACAGAACACTGAAGCTTTCTTT. The encoded protein is CASSLGPGQNTEAFF.

CDR3: CASTPAGQGTDTQYF. As DNA, the CDR3 is TGTGCCAGCACCCCCGCCGGACAGGGGACAGATACGCAGTATTTT. V and J are TRBV9 and TRBJ2-3, with 9 bases that match TRBD1. This CDR3 has 15 amino acids. V was clipped by 6 bases and J by 3 bases; unmatched bases: 8. The germline V gene encodes CDR1 SGDLS and CDR2 YYNGEE.

The V gene is TRBV30, the J gene TRBJ2-3; possibly TRBD1 or TRBD2 for D (7 bases each). Between the trimmed V and J ends, which lost 5 bases and 8 bases, there was a span of 17 bases. Germline V gives CDR1 GTSNPN, CDR2 SVGIG (reference sequence). The CDR3 is made up of 13 amino acids. CDR3 residues: CAWGTAERGTQYF. The CDR3 bases are TGTGCCTGGGGGACAGCTGAGCGGGGTACGCAGTATTTT.

The chain recombines TRBV10-1 with TRBJ2-3, with 8 bases fitting TRBD1. Germline loops: CDR1 WNHNN, CDR2 SYGVQD (reference sequence). CDR3 length equals 16 residues. After removal of 4 bases from V and 2 bases from J, the junction contained 8 bases not matched to a gene. The CDR3 nucleotides are TGCGCCAGCAGTGGACGACAGGGGCAGTCCACAGATACGCAGTATTTT. It translates to CASSGRQGQSTDTQYF.

This clone was counted once. The chain employs TRBV27 and TRBJ1-2; possible D gene TRBD1, 5 bases. The CDR3 covers 13 residues. Trimming cost V 6 bases and J 14 bases, with 22 bases left between them. In germline, CDR1 is MNHEY, CDR2 SMNVEV (reference sequence). The CDR3 here is CASRPGTSVAGTF. The DNA of the CDR3 is TGTGCCAGCAGACCAGGGACCTCCGTTGCGGGGACCTTC.

This clone was detected once. The chain links TRBV14 to TRBJ2-1; 11 nucleotides agree with TRBD2. J gave up 9 bases and V 4 bases, and 2 bases lay outside the gene matches. Germline V CDR1 and CDR2: SGHDN, FVKESK. The CDR3 runs to 13 residues. CDR3 coding DNA: TGTGCCAGCAGCCCCCTAGCGGGAGGTGAGCAGTTCTTC. This gives the protein CASSPLAGGEQFF.

The V and J genes are TRBV30 and TRBJ1-3, with a tentative D call TRBD1 (6 bases). Germline V gene sequence: CDR1 GTSNPN, CDR2 SVGIG (reference sequence). The CDR3 covers 14 residues. The V and J ends lost 0 bases and 4 bases respectively, with 10 bases between them. The CDR3 reads CAWSVGAGGNTIYF. CDR3 bases: TGTGCCTGGAGTGTGGGGGCTGGGGGAAACACCATATATTTT.

This clone has only a few counts. The CDR3 region is CATSDSRDTKYEQYF. The CDR3 nucleotides are TGTGCCACCAGTGATTCCCGGGACACAAAATACGAGCAGTACTTC. The V call is TRBV24-1, the J call TRBJ2-7; D is possibly TRBD1 (6 bases). CDR1 is KGHDR, CDR2 SFDVKD, per germline. V was trimmed by 2 bases and J by 4 bases, leaving 14 bases between them. This CDR3 spans 15 amino acids.

The rearrangement uses TRBV7-9 and TRBJ2-3, with D uncertain. The germline CDR1 and CDR2 sequences are SEHNR and FQNEAQ (reference sequence). This CDR3 is built from 12 residues. Trimming removed 5 bases from V and 0 bases from J, with 3 bases in between. The CDR3 loop reads CASSPSTDTQYF. Written as DNA, the CDR3 is TGTGCCAGCAGCCCTAGCACAGATACGCAGTATTTT.

This chain uses TRBV4-3 with TRBJ1-2, with 8 positions matching TRBD1. The germline gives CDR1 LGHNA, CDR2 YSLEER. The CDR3 totals 14 residues. With V trimmed by 0 bases and J by 7 bases, 4 bases remained unmatched. The DNA of the CDR3 is TGCGCCAGCAGCCAAGATTGGACAGGGAGTGGCTACACCTTC. This sequence encodes CASSQDWTGSGYTF.

This chain joins TRBV4-1 and TRBJ2-5; 8 nucleotides agree with TRBD2. The CDR3 spans 16 residues. In germline, CDR1 is MGHRA, CDR2 YSYEKL. J gave up 4 bases and V 0 bases, and 7 bases lay outside the gene matches. The CDR3 nucleotides are TGCGCCAGCAGCCAAGACCCCCGACTAGCGCCAGAGACCCAGTACTTC. This translates into CASSQDPRLAPETQYF.

CDR3 nucleotide sequence: TGTGCCACCAGTGATCGGGACAGGGGCACAGATACGCAGTATTTT. Protein sequence: CATSDRDRGTDTQYF. J is TRBJ2-3 and V is TRBV24-1, with 9 bases that match TRBD1. The CDR3 extends over 15 amino acids. Germline lookup yields CDR1 KGHDR and CDR2 SFDVKD. The ends lost 3 bases at V and 1 base at J; junction bases unmatched: 1.

The V gene is TRBV25-1, the J gene TRBJ2-3; D call uncertain. Trimming left V 1 base short and J 1 base short, with 3 bases between. Germline loops: CDR1 MGHDK, CDR2 SYGVNS. The CDR3 totals 13 residues. The chain's CDR3 is CASSEFGTDTQYF. DNA of the CDR3: TGTGCCAGCAGTGAATTCGGCACAGATACGCAGTATTTT.

The V gene is TRBV13, the J gene TRBJ1-2; 7 bases are shared with TRBD1. V was pared by 3 bases and J by 4 bases, with 5 bases of the junction left unmatched. Germline-derived CDR1 and CDR2 are PRHDT and FYEKMQ (reference sequence). This CDR3 is 14 amino acids long. The chain's CDR3 is CASSFGGQIYGYTF. In DNA, the CDR3 is TGTGCCAGCAGCTTCGGGGGACAGATCTATGGCTACACCTTC.

The rearrangement joins TRBV28 to TRBJ2-1, with 10 nucleotides matching TRBD1. The CDR3 is 16 amino acids. CDR1 MDHEN and CDR2 SYDVKM come from the germline V gene. The trim removed 6 bases at V and 2 bases at J, leaving 7 bases unmatched. The CDR3, as DNA: TGTGCCAGCAGCGGGCCCGGGACAGGGGCCTACAATGAGCAGTTCTTC. Protein: CASSGPGTGAYNEQFF.

This chain joins TRBV25-1 and TRBJ1-2; no reliable D call. The germline gives CDR1 MGHDK, CDR2 SYGVNS. The CDR3 covers 12 residues. V lost 3 bases and J 7 bases, leaving 9 bases between the germline ends. CDR3 sequence (DNA): TGTGCCAGCAGTGACGGGATCGCTGGCTACACCTTC. Protein sequence: CASSDGIAGYTF.

The chain joins TRBV20-1 to TRBJ2-7; the D is unclear. The CDR3 is made up of 11 amino acids. Germline lookup yields CDR1 DFQATT and CDR2 SNEGSKA (reference sequence). Trimming removed 6 bases from V and 2 bases from J, with 8 bases in between. DNA for the CDR3: TGCAGTGCCGCCGACACCTACGAGCAGTACTTC. This gives the protein CSAADTYEQYF.

The chain combines TRBV7-8 with TRBJ2-3; weak D call: TRBD1 (6 bases). The CDR3 has 15 residues. CDR1 and CDR2 from the germline V gene are SGHVS and FQNEAQ. V lost 5 bases and J 2 bases, leaving 14 bases between the germline ends. CDR3: CASSQTGTPTDTQYF. CDR3 sequence (DNA): TGTGCCAGCAGCCAAACAGGGACCCCCACAGATACGCAGTATTTT.